These T cell receptor beta chains were read from a single sample in a study of response to subunit inactivated influenza vaccine. TCRdb itself ran the RT-PCR reads through MiXCR, one entry per CDR3 protein. The repertoire has approximately 500,000 distinct CDR3 sequences, 14% of them found once; the top ten carry roughly 10%. Sample: PBMCs from blood, taken roughly 12 days after vaccination. These receptors were collected from a man aged 45-60 years who received an inactivated influenza vaccine. Both conserved end residues are part of each CDR3. D genes are given only for firm matches. Rows may omit the clone size; those that give it use once, few, many or a size class.

D gene: NA; clone size: NA; V gene: TRBV19; J gene: TRBJ1-5; CDR3 DNA: TGTGCCAGTAGTATAGCCAGCAATCAGCCCCAGCATTTT; CDR3 protein: CASSIASNQPQHF
D gene: NA; clone size: NA; V gene: TRBV20-1; J gene: TRBJ2-1; CDR3 DNA: TGCAGTGCTAGAGATGGGCCGGAAGTCTACAATGAGCAGTTCTTC; CDR3 protein: CSARDGPEVYNEQFF
D gene: NA; clone size: few; V gene: TRBV11-2; J gene: TRBJ2-1; CDR3 DNA: TGTGCCAGCAGCCTTGGACTACTCAATGAGCAGTTCTTC; CDR3 protein: CASSLGLLNEQFF
D gene: TRBD2; clone size: NA; V gene: TRBV6-2/TRBV6-3; J gene: TRBJ2-7; CDR3 DNA: TGTGCCAGCGGAGTAGCGGGAGCCACCTACGAGCAGTACTTC; CDR3 protein: CASGVAGATYEQYF
D gene: NA; clone size: NA; V gene: TRBV12-3/TRBV12-4; J gene: TRBJ2-5; CDR3 DNA: TGTGCCAGCAGTCCAGCCGGGGGACCGGAGACCCAGTACTTC; CDR3 protein: CASSPAGGPETQYF
D gene: TRBD1; clone size: few; V gene: TRBV7-2; J gene: TRBJ2-1; CDR3 DNA: TGTGCCAGCAGCTACCGCAGACAGGGACCCTACAATGAGCAGTTCTTC; CDR3 protein: CASSYRRQGPYNEQFF
D gene: NA; clone size: few; V gene: TRBV18; J gene: TRBJ2-1; CDR3 DNA: TGTGCCAGCTCACCACCGGTGGCCTACAATGAGCAGTTCTTC; CDR3 protein: CASSPPVAYNEQFF
D gene: NA; clone size: NA; V gene: TRBV4-2; J gene: TRBJ2-1; CDR3 DNA: TGTGCCAGCAGCCAAGAACTGCTGGACAATGAGCAGTTCTTC; CDR3 protein: CASSQELLDNEQFF
D gene: NA; clone size: few; V gene: TRBV5-1; J gene: TRBJ1-1; CDR3 DNA: TGCGCCAGCAGCTTGGTTCCGGGGGCCAACACTGAAGCTTTCTTT; CDR3 protein: CASSLVPGANTEAFF
D gene: NA; clone size: many; V gene: TRBV7-9; J gene: TRBJ1-1; CDR3 DNA: TGTGCCAGCACCTTCTCTGAAGCTTTCTTT; CDR3 protein: CASTFSEAFF
D gene: NA; clone size: few; V gene: TRBV28; J gene: TRBJ1-2; CDR3 DNA: TGTGCCAGCAGTTTACATCCAGGGCGGTATGGCTACACCTTC; CDR3 protein: CASSLHPGRYGYTF
D gene: TRBD2; clone size: NA; V gene: TRBV10-3; J gene: TRBJ2-7; CDR3 DNA: TGTGCCATCAGCCTCGGGAGGTGGGGCTACGAGCAGTACTTC; CDR3 protein: CAISLGRWGYEQYF
D gene: TRBD2; clone size: few; V gene: TRBV6-2/TRBV6-3; J gene: TRBJ2-5; CDR3 DNA: TGTGCCAGCAGTTACTGGTTGCGGGGGAGTCAAGAGACCCAGTACTTC; CDR3 protein: CASSYWLRGSQETQYF
D gene: NA; clone size: NA; V gene: TRBV20-1; J gene: TRBJ1-2; CDR3 DNA: TGCAGTGCTACCGCAGACAACTATGGCTACACCTTC; CDR3 protein: CSATADNYGYTF
D gene: NA; clone size: NA; V gene: TRBV28; J gene: TRBJ2-7; CDR3 DNA: TGTGCCAGCAGTTTGGGAGGTGGGAGTCACGAGCAGTACTTC; CDR3 protein: CASSLGGGSHEQYF
D gene: NA; clone size: once; V gene: TRBV6-1; J gene: TRBJ1-4; CDR3 DNA: TGTGCCAGCAGGGACAGTAAAAAACTGTTTTTT; CDR3 protein: CASRDSKKLFF
D gene: NA; clone size: few; V gene: TRBV5-1; J gene: TRBJ2-1; CDR3 DNA: TGCGCCAGCAGCTTGATGGAGATTGAGCAGTTCTTC; CDR3 protein: CASSLMEIEQFF
D gene: TRBD1; clone size: few; V gene: TRBV27; J gene: TRBJ1-2; CDR3 DNA: TGTGCCAGCAGTTCCACAGGGGGCCCCTATGGCTACACCTTC; CDR3 protein: CASSSTGGPYGYTF
D gene: NA; clone size: few; V gene: TRBV11-2; J gene: TRBJ2-7; CDR3 DNA: TGTGCCAGCAGCTTAGTGGACGGACTCTACGAGCAGTACTTC; CDR3 protein: CASSLVDGLYEQYF
D gene: NA; clone size: NA; V gene: TRBV20-1; J gene: TRBJ2-7; CDR3 DNA: TGCAGTACTACGAGTTGGGGTGAAATTGGGATTGATCGGTACGAGCAGTACTTC; CDR3 protein: CSTTSWGEIGIDRYEQYF
D gene: NA; clone size: NA; V gene: TRBV15; J gene: TRBJ2-3; CDR3 DNA: TGTGCCACCAGCAGAGCGGACTGGTCGAAGACAGAGCACCCAGATACGCAGTATTTT; CDR3 protein: CATSRADWSKTEHPDTQYF
D gene: NA; clone size: few; V gene: TRBV29-1; J gene: TRBJ1-2; CDR3 DNA: TGCAGCGTTGTCTTCTCGGAGGCAAGCTATGGCTACACCTTC; CDR3 protein: CSVVFSEASYGYTF
D gene: TRBD1; clone size: few; V gene: TRBV3-1; J gene: TRBJ1-1; CDR3 DNA: TGTGCCAGCAGCTCACGCGGACAGGTAAACACTGAAGCTTTCTTT; CDR3 protein: CASSSRGQVNTEAFF
D gene: NA; clone size: NA; V gene: TRBV5-1; J gene: TRBJ1-2; CDR3 DNA: TGCGCCAGCAGCTTGGGGGGATCTGGCGGCTACACCTTC; CDR3 protein: CASSLGGSGGYTF
D gene: TRBD1; clone size: few; V gene: TRBV6-1; J gene: TRBJ1-5; CDR3 DNA: TGTGCCAGCAGCAAGGACAGGGATCAGCCCCAGCATTTT; CDR3 protein: CASSKDRDQPQHF
D gene: NA; clone size: NA; V gene: TRBV20-1; J gene: TRBJ2-1; CDR3 DNA: TGCAGTGCTAGATCGCAGGGGGGTGTTTATGAGCAGTTCTTC; CDR3 protein: CSARSQGGVYEQFF
D gene: NA; clone size: NA; V gene: TRBV5-1; J gene: TRBJ2-6; CDR3 DNA: TGCGCCAGCAGCGCTGCCGGGACCTCTGGGGCCAACGTCCTGACTTTC; CDR3 protein: CASSAAGTSGANVLTF
D gene: TRBD1; clone size: NA; V gene: TRBV9; J gene: TRBJ1-5; CDR3 DNA: TGTGCCAGCAGCGTAGGACAGGGACCGCCCCAGCATTTT; CDR3 protein: CASSVGQGPPQHF
D gene: TRBD1; clone size: NA; V gene: TRBV3-1; J gene: TRBJ1-1; CDR3 DNA: TGTGCCAGCAGCCAAGATGGGGTAGGCAGGGGGGAGACTGAAGCTTTCTTT; CDR3 protein: CASSQDGVGRGETEAFF
D gene: NA; clone size: few; V gene: TRBV6-5; J gene: TRBJ2-2; CDR3 DNA: TGTGCCAGCAGTTACTCTCCAGTACGGACCGGGGAGCTGTTTTTT; CDR3 protein: CASSYSPVRTGELFF
D gene: TRBD2; clone size: NA; V gene: TRBV6-1; J gene: TRBJ2-1; CDR3 DNA: TGTGCCAGCAAGGCGGGAGGGGGTAGTGAGCAGTTCTTC; CDR3 protein: CASKAGGGSEQFF
D gene: NA; clone size: NA; V gene: TRBV5-1; J gene: TRBJ2-7; CDR3 DNA: TGCGCCAGCAGCTTGGACAGGGAAGTGTACGAGCAGTACTTC; CDR3 protein: CASSLDREVYEQYF
D gene: TRBD2; clone size: few; V gene: TRBV29-1; J gene: TRBJ2-3; CDR3 DNA: TGCAGCGCCGGGACTAGTGGGAAGAGGGCGCAGTATTTT; CDR3 protein: CSAGTSGKRAQYF
D gene: TRBD1; clone size: few; V gene: TRBV6-1; J gene: TRBJ1-1; CDR3 DNA: TGTGCCAGCAGTGAAGCGCCTATAGGGGGCTTGGAAGCTTTCTTT; CDR3 protein: CASSEAPIGGLEAFF
D gene: NA; clone size: few; V gene: TRBV12-3/TRBV12-4; J gene: TRBJ1-5; CDR3 DNA: TGTGCCAGCAGTTCGGTGCGCAATCAGCCCCAGCATTTT; CDR3 protein: CASSSVRNQPQHF
D gene: NA; clone size: few; V gene: TRBV12-3/TRBV12-4; J gene: TRBJ1-5; CDR3 DNA: TGTGCCAGCACCCCAACAGGGATGGGCAATCAGCCCCAGCATTTT; CDR3 protein: CASTPTGMGNQPQHF
D gene: NA; clone size: NA; V gene: TRBV30; J gene: TRBJ1-1; CDR3 DNA: TGTGCCTGGAGTGTATCCCCGAGGGCTTTCTTT; CDR3 protein: CAWSVSPRAFF
D gene: TRBD1; clone size: NA; V gene: TRBV5-1; J gene: TRBJ2-3; CDR3 DNA: TGCGCCAGCAGCGGGGGACAGTCAGATACGCAGTATTTT; CDR3 protein: CASSGGQSDTQYF
D gene: TRBD1; clone size: NA; V gene: TRBV11-2; J gene: TRBJ2-5; CDR3 DNA: TGTGCCAGCAGCTCACGAGCGGGACAGGGGTCAGAGACCCAGTACTTC; CDR3 protein: CASSSRAGQGSETQYF
D gene: NA; clone size: NA; V gene: TRBV9; J gene: TRBJ2-3; CDR3 DNA: TGTGCCAGCAGCACTTATAGCGCCGGGATAAGCACAGATACGCAGTATTTT; CDR3 protein: CASSTYSAGISTDTQYF
D gene: TRBD1; clone size: NA; V gene: TRBV5-1; J gene: TRBJ2-4; CDR3 DNA: TGCGCCAGCAGCACAGGACAGGGCTTCGCCCAGGGGGCCAAAAACATTCAGTACTTC; CDR3 protein: CASSTGQGFAQGAKNIQYF
D gene: NA; clone size: NA; V gene: TRBV5-1; J gene: TRBJ2-3; CDR3 DNA: TGCGCCAGCGGCGACAGCCGGCTCACAGATACGCAGTATTTT; CDR3 protein: CASGDSRLTDTQYF
D gene: NA; clone size: NA; V gene: TRBV5-1; J gene: TRBJ2-2; CDR3 DNA: TGCGCCAGCAGCTCCACCTGGGACACGAACACCGGGGAGCTGTTTTTT; CDR3 protein: CASSSTWDTNTGELFF
D gene: TRBD2; clone size: many; V gene: TRBV5-1; J gene: TRBJ2-2; CDR3 DNA: TGCGCCAGCAGCTTGGGACTAGCTACCGGGGAGCTGTTTTTT; CDR3 protein: CASSLGLATGELFF
D gene: TRBD1; clone size: NA; V gene: TRBV29-1; J gene: TRBJ2-2; CDR3 DNA: TGCAGCGCGACCCCGGGACAGGGACGAAAGGGGGCCGGGGAGCTGTTTTTT; CDR3 protein: CSATPGQGRKGAGELFF
D gene: TRBD2; clone size: few; V gene: TRBV6-5; J gene: TRBJ2-1; CDR3 DNA: TGTGCCAGCAGTTACTTTATAGCGGGGGCCGAAGACAATGAGCAGTTCTTC; CDR3 protein: CASSYFIAGAEDNEQFF
D gene: TRBD1; clone size: many; V gene: TRBV5-1; J gene: TRBJ1-4; CDR3 DNA: TGTGCCAGCAGCCCCGGACAGGGGGGTGAAAAACTGTTTTTT; CDR3 protein: CASSPGQGGEKLFF
D gene: NA; clone size: NA; V gene: TRBV4-2; J gene: TRBJ2-5; CDR3 DNA: TGTGCCAGCAGCCAAGACGAGGGATCAGAGACCCAGTACTTC; CDR3 protein: CASSQDEGSETQYF
D gene: TRBD2; clone size: few; V gene: TRBV4-2; J gene: TRBJ2-1; CDR3 DNA: TGTGCCAGCAGCAAACTTGGAGGACTAGCGTTTAACAATGAGCAGTTCTTC; CDR3 protein: CASSKLGGLAFNNEQFF
D gene: TRBD2; clone size: few; V gene: TRBV24-1; J gene: TRBJ2-1; CDR3 DNA: TGTGCCACCAGTGATCTCCTGACTAGCGGGCGTATCAATGAGCAGTTCTTC; CDR3 protein: CATSDLLTSGRINEQFF
D gene: TRBD1; clone size: NA; V gene: TRBV4-2; J gene: TRBJ2-7; CDR3 DNA: TGTGCCAGCAGCTCTACAAGGGGGACAGGGGGGAGTGAGCAGTACTTC; CDR3 protein: CASSSTRGTGGSEQYF
D gene: NA; clone size: many; V gene: TRBV7-6; J gene: TRBJ1-5; CDR3 DNA: TGTGCCAGCAGCTTAGGCGCAGGGAATCAGCCCCAGCATTTT; CDR3 protein: CASSLGAGNQPQHF
D gene: NA; clone size: few; V gene: TRBV28; J gene: TRBJ1-6; CDR3 DNA: TGTGCCAGCAGGAGCAGGGGCGGCTCACCCCTCCACTTT; CDR3 protein: CASRSRGGSPLHF
D gene: NA; clone size: few; V gene: TRBV5-1; J gene: TRBJ1-6; CDR3 DNA: TGCGCCAGCAGCTTGGCCCCCGACCTAAGGCCCTATAATTCACCCCTCCACTTT; CDR3 protein: CASSLAPDLRPYNSPLHF
D gene: TRBD2; clone size: NA; V gene: TRBV12-3/TRBV12-4; J gene: TRBJ2-5; CDR3 DNA: TGTGCCAGCAGTTTTCTCCTAGCGGGGGGCCCAGAGACCCAGTACTTC; CDR3 protein: CASSFLLAGGPETQYF
D gene: NA; clone size: NA; V gene: TRBV5-1; J gene: TRBJ2-5; CDR3 DNA: TGCGCCAGCAGCAACCTAGCTGGGACCCAGTACTTC; CDR3 protein: CASSNLAGTQYF
D gene: NA; clone size: few; V gene: TRBV10-3; J gene: TRBJ2-6; CDR3 DNA: TGTGCCATCAGTGAATTTGTCGGCGCTGGGGCCAACGTCCTGACTTTC; CDR3 protein: CAISEFVGAGANVLTF
D gene: TRBD2; clone size: NA; V gene: TRBV6-1; J gene: TRBJ2-3; CDR3 DNA: TGTGCCAGCCTTCCCCTACTAGCGGGAGTTTCAGATACGCAGTATTTT; CDR3 protein: CASLPLLAGVSDTQYF